These 9 T cell receptor beta chains were sequenced from one sample in a study of cytomegalovirus exposure and HLA in healthy donors. A multiplex PCR was run with 60 Vbeta primers and 13 Jbeta primers. TCRdb's copy holds only in-frame clones and misses some; the assay was immunoSEQ multiplex PCR. The sample consists of around 130,000 clones, roughly 70% of them appearing once. Source material: PBMCs. Source of these receptors: a woman aged 40 to 50 in good health and CMV-seropositive.

This clone was found once. Other DNA sequences in the same sample also yield this CDR3. V is TRBV29-1 and J is TRBJ2-3; D is perhaps TRBD2 (7 bases). V was clipped by 6 bases and J by 0 bases, with 13 bases between them. The CDR3 contains 14 residues. Germline V gene data show CDR1 as SQVTM and CDR2 as ANQGSEA. CDR3 loop: CSVEGGGSTDTQYF. CDR3 nucleotides: TGCAGCGTGGAGGGGGGGGGAAGCACAGATACGCAGTATTTT.

The rearrangement uses TRBV18 and TRBJ1-5; 7 bases agree with TRBD1. The trim removed 2 bases at V and 3 bases at J, leaving 7 bases unmatched. Germline V gene lookup returns CDR1 KGHSH and CDR2 LQKENI. There are 16 residues in the CDR3. CDR3 loop: CASSPVGGVHNQPQHF. The CDR3 DNA reads as TGTGCCAGCTCACCAGTAGGGGGCGTACACAATCAGCCCCAGCATTTT.

This sequence joins TRBV27 and TRBJ2-7, with 8 bases lining up with TRBD1. CDR3 size: 14 residues. The V segment lost 3 bases and the J segment 4 bases; nucleotides outside the gene matches: 5. Germline CDR1 and CDR2: MNHEY and SMNVEV (reference sequence). CDR3 residues: CASSLDRDVYEQYF. The DNA for the CDR3 is TGTGCCAGCAGTTTGGACAGGGATGTGTACGAGCAGTACTTC.

This chain uses TRBV7-2 with TRBJ2-7, with TRBD1 identical over 11 bases. The CDR3 length is 14 residues. V dropped 1 base and J dropped 7; count of bases not matched to a gene: 3. Germline V lookup: CDR1 SGHTA, CDR2 FQGNSA. In nucleotides, the CDR3 is TGTGCCAGCAGCTTAGGGACAGGGGGCTGGGAGCAGTACTTC. Amino acid sequence: CASSLGTGGWEQYF.

The chain employs TRBV27 and TRBJ2-1, with D possibly TRBD2 on 5 matching bases. The germline V gene encodes CDR1 MNHEY and CDR2 SMNVEV (reference sequence). V lost 4 bases and J 9 bases, leaving 19 bases between the germline ends. This CDR3 contains 15 residues. The chain's CDR3 is CASSSDWAGVSEQFF. CDR3 nucleotide sequence: TGTGCCAGCAGTTCCGACTGGGCCGGGGTGAGTGAGCAGTTCTTC.

The chain joins TRBV11-2 to TRBJ1-4; D not certain. V lost 5 bases and J 0 bases, leaving 7 bases between the germline ends. CDR1 SGHAT and CDR2 FQNNGV come from the germline V gene. This CDR3 contains 14 residues. DNA of the CDR3: TGTGCCAGCAGCCCCCGGTCAACTAATGAAAAACTGTTTTTT. Translating it yields CASSPRSTNEKLFF.

This clone was picked up a small number of times. The chain is built from TRBV30 and TRBJ1-1; weak D call: TRBD1 (5 bases). The CDR3 spans 12 residues. V lost 0 bases, J lost 8 bases, and 10 bases lay in between. Looked up from germline, CDR1 is GTSNPN and CDR2 is SVGIG (reference sequence). DNA for the CDR3: TGTGCCTGGAGTGTAGGAAGGGGAGAAGCTTTCTTT. Its protein is CAWSVGRGEAFF.

The chain combines TRBV25-1 with TRBJ1-2; D is undetermined. The CDR3 runs 12 residues. Germline values: CDR1 MGHDK, CDR2 SYGVNS. V lost 5 bases to trimming and J lost 7 bases, with 11 bases between them. CDR3 nucleotide sequence: TGTGCCAGCAGTTCTGAGCTACTTGGCTACACCTTC. Translated, it gives CASSSELLGYTF.

The rearrangement uses TRBV6-5 and TRBJ2-1; the D gene is possibly TRBD2 (5 bases). Germline assignment: CDR1 MNHEY and CDR2 SVGAGI. V was clipped by 4 bases and J by 4 bases, with 14 bases between them. This CDR3 contains 15 residues. In nucleotides, the CDR3 is TGTGCCAGCAGTTTACGGGAAATCGCTTACAATGAGCAGTTCTTC. The encoded protein is CASSLREIAYNEQFF.